The 6 T cell receptor beta chains listed next were all sequenced from one sample in a study of T cells after posttransplantation cyclophosphamide. Generated by immunoSEQ multiplex PCR, the TCRdb table keeps only in-frame clones and is missing some. The table includes 30,000 or so clones, 86% detected once. Sequenced input: PBMCs. The receptor source for this set is a man aged 50-59 years.

The gene calls are TRBV2 and TRBJ2-5, with no clear D. CDR1 is SNHLY and CDR2 is FYNNEI in the germline V gene. Trimming cost V 3 bases and J 6 bases, with 17 bases left between them. The CDR3 has 15 amino acids. CDR3: CASSERYSPSQTQYF. The CDR3 nucleotides are TGTGCCAGCAGTGAGCGTTACAGTCCCAGTCAGACCCAGTACTTC.

The chain joins TRBV29-1 to TRBJ1-5; possible D gene TRBD1, 6 bases. The ends were cut back, 3 bases at V and 7 bases at J, with 16 bases in the middle. This CDR3 has 14 amino acids. Germline V lookup: CDR1 SQVTM, CDR2 ANQGSEA. In nucleotides, the CDR3 is TGCAGCGTTGAGGGCCAGGGGATCGGGCAGCCCCAGCATTTT. As protein: CSVEGQGIGQPQHF. The complete variable domain, with remaining parts taken from reference TRBV29-1 and TRBJ1-5, reads SAVISQKPSRDICQRGTSLTIQCQVDSQVTMMFWYRQQPGQSLTLIATANQGSEATYESGFVIDKFPISRPNLTFSTLTVSNMSPEDSSIYLCSVEGQGIGQPQHFGDGTRLSIL.

Notes on this clone: A read error may account for a junction end that differs from germline. The chain joins TRBV7-8 to TRBJ2-7; no clear D. This CDR3 has 12 residues. Germline values: CDR1 SGHVS, CDR2 FQNEAQ. The CDR3 DNA is TGTGCCAGCAGCTTAAGCTACTACGAGCAATACTTC. It yields the protein CASSLSYYEQYF.

The chain is built from TRBV4-2 and TRBJ2-1; TRBD2 matches at 8 bases. Unmatched junction bases numbered 8, after V lost 0 bases and J lost 4 bases. This CDR3 comprises 17 residues. The germline V gene has CDR1 LGHNA and CDR2 YNFKEQ. CDR3 nucleotides: TGTGCCAGCAGCCAAGATTTTAGCGGGGTGGTGTACAATGAGCAGTTCTTC. Protein sequence: CASSQDFSGVVYNEQFF.

The chain couples TRBV29-1 to TRBJ2-1; 9 bases fit TRBD2. Per germline, CDR1 SQVTM and CDR2 ANQGSEA. The J segment lost 5 bases and the V segment lost 3 bases, leaving 8 bases of the junction unmatched. The CDR3 spans 15 residues. The CDR3 loop reads CSVDFGTSTNNEQFF. CDR3 DNA: TGCAGCGTTGATTTTGGGACTAGCACAAACAATGAGCAGTTCTTC.

This rearrangement joins TRBV18 to TRBJ2-3; no clear D gene. Deletions cut 6 bases from V and 6 bases from J, with 10 bases between. The CDR3 has 12 amino acids. Germline assignment: CDR1 KGHSH and CDR2 LQKENI. Here the CDR3 DNA reads TGTGCCAGCTCTCCCATGGAGGATACGCAGTATTTT. Amino acid sequence: CASSPMEDTQYF.